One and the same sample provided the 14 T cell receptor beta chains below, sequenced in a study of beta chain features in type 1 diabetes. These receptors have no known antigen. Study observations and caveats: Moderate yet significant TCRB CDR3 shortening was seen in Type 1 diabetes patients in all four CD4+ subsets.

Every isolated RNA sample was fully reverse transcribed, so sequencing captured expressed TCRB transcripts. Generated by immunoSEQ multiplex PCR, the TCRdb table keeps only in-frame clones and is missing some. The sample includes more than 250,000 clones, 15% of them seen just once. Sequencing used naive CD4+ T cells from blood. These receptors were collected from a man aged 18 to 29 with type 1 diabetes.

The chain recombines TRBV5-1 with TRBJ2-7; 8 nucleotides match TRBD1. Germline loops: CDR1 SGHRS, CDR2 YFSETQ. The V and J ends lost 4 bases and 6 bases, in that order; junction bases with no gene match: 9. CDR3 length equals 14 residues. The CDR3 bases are TGCGCCAGCAGCAATCGGGCAGGGGGCAGCGAGCAGTACTTC. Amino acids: CASSNRAGGSEQYF.

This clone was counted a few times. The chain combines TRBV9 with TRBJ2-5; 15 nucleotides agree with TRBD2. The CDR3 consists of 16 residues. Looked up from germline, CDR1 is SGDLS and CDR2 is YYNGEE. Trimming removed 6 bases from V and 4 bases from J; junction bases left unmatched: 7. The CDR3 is CASTPGLAGGRETQYF. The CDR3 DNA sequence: TGTGCCAGCACCCCCGGACTAGCGGGGGGGAGAGAGACCCAGTACTTC.

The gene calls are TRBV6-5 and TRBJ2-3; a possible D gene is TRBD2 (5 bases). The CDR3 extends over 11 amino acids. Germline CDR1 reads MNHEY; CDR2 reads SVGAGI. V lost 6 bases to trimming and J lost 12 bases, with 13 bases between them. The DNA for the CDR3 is TGTGCCAGCAGCCTCGAGGGCCGCCAGTATTTT. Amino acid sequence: CASSLEGRQYF.

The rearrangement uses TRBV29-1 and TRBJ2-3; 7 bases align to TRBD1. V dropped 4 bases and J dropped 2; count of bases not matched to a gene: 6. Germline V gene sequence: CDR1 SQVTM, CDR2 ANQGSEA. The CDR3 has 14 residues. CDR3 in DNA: TGCAGCGTTGTAATTGGGACAGTCACAGATACGCAGTATTTT. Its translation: CSVVIGTVTDTQYF.

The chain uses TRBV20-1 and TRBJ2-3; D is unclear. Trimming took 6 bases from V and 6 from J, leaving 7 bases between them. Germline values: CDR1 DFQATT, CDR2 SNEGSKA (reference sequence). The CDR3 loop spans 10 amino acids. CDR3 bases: TGCAGTGCCTGGGCGGATACGCAGTATTTT. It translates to CSAWADTQYF.

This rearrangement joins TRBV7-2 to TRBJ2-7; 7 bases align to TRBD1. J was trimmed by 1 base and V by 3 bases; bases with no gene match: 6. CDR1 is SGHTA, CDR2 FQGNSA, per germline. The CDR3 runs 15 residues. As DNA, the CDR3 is TGTGCCAGCAGCTTTTCCGGGACAGAATCCTACGAGCAGTACTTC. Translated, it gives CASSFSGTESYEQYF.

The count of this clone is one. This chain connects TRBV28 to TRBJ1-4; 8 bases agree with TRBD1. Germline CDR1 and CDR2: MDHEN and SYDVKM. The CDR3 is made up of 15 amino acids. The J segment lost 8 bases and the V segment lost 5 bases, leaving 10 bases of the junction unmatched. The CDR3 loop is CASSEAGGAKEKLFF. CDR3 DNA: TGTGCCAGCAGTGAGGCAGGGGGCGCGAAAGAAAAACTGTTTTTT. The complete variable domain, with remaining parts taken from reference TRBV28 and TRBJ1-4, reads DVKVTQSSRYLVKRTGEKVFLECVQDMDHENMFWYRQDPGLGLRLIYFSYDVKMKEKGDIPEGYSVSREKKERFSLILESASTNQTSMYLCASSEAGGAKEKLFFGSGTQLSVL.

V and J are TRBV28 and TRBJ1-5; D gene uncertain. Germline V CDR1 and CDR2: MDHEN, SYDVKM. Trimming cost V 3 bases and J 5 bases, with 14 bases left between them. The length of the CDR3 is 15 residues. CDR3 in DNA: TGTGCCAGCAGTTTTGCATCTGCAGGCCATCAGCCCCAGCATTTT. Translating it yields CASSFASAGHQPQHF. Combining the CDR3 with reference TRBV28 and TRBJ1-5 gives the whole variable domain DVKVTQSSRYLVKRTGEKVFLECVQDMDHENMFWYRQDPGLGLRLIYFSYDVKMKEKGDIPEGYSVSREKKERFSLILESASTNQTSMYLCASSFASAGHQPQHFGDGTRLSIL.

The CDR3 DNA is TGTGCCAGCAGCTTTTCGCGGAGCACAGATACGCAGTATTTT. This sequence encodes CASSFSRSTDTQYF. The genes are TRBV7-6 and TRBJ2-3; D gene uncertain. From germline, CDR1 is SGHVS and CDR2 FNYEAQ. The ends were cut back, 3 bases at V and 0 bases at J, with 7 bases in the middle. This CDR3 comprises 14 residues.

CDR3 bases: TGTGCCAGCAAAGCCGAAGGGAGTAACACCGGGGAGCTGTTTTTT. This translates into CASKAEGSNTGELFF. The gene calls are TRBV6-4 and TRBJ2-2, with D possibly TRBD2 on 5 matching bases. CDR1 and CDR2 from the germline V gene are MRHNA and SNTAGT. The V and J ends lost 7 bases and 2 bases respectively, with 14 bases between them. This CDR3 contains 15 residues.

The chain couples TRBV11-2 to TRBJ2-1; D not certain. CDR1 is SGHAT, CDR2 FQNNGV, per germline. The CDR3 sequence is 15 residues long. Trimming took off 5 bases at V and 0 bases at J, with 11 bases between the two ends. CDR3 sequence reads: CASSPDWSSYNEQFF. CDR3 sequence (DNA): TGTGCCAGCAGCCCCGACTGGAGCTCCTACAATGAGCAGTTCTTC.

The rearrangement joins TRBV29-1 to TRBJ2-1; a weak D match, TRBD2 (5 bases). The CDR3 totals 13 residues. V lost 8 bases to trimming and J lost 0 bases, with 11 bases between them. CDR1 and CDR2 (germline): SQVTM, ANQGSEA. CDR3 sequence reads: CSTGESSYNEQFF. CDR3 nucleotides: TGCAGCACCGGGGAGAGCTCCTACAATGAGCAGTTCTTC.

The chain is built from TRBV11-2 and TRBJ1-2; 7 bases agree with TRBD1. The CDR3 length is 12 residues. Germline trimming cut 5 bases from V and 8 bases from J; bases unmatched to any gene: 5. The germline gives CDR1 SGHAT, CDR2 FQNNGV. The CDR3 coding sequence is TGTGCCAGCAGCCCGGGACAGAGGGGCTACACCTTC. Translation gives CASSPGQRGYTF.

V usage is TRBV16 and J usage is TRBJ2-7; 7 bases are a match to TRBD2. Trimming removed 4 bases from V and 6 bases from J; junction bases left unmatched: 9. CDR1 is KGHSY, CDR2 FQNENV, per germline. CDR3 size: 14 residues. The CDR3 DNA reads TGTGCCAGCAGCCTAGAGCGGGGCGGAGTCGAGCAGTACTTC. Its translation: CASSLERGGVEQYF. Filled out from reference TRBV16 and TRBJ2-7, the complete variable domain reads GEEVAQTPKHLVRGEGQKAKLYCAPIKGHSYVFWYQQVLKNEFKFLISFQNENVFDETGMPKERFSAKCLPNSPCSLEIQATKLEDSAVYFCASSLERGGVEQYFGPGTRLTVT.